This TCR beta chain was captured in a study of low-dose radiotherapy and immunotherapy resistance in tumors. For the study at large: Across 26 weeks, 13 Gy in total went to Cohort 2, delivered as 1 Gy per fraction every two weeks. Oral aspirin at 300 mg was taken daily by patients for four cycles, beginning on cycle 1 day 1.

Per germline, CDR1 MNHNS and CDR2 SASEGT. The CDR3 is 15 residues long. V was pared by 4 bases and J by 1 base, with 13 bases between. Time point indicated: before trial treatment. The donors, trial participants, received nivolumab, ipilimumab, aspirin, low-dose cyclophosphamide and low-dose radiotherapy. Alpha and beta chains were covered, as first-strand cDNA relied on TRAV- and TRBV-specific primers. Amplification, which lasted approximately 20 PCR cycles, used a constant-region primer and V-primer adapter to amplify TCRs. In vitro transcription amplified the mRNA that had been isolated. TCRdb independently ran MiXCR on the reads; one entry per CDR3 protein. The sample has about 89,000 distinct CDR3 sequences, 9.4% seen once. This clonotype has a count of ten or more.

The sample consisted of PBMCs, taken before treatment. This sequence joins TRBV6-1 and TRBJ2-5; weak D call: TRBD2 (5 bases). The receptor was derived from a male donor with prostate cancer. The CDR3 sequence is CASSVARDRQETQYF. The CDR3 DNA is TGTGCCAGCAGTGTGGCCCGGGATCGCCAAGAGACCCAGTACTTC.